This T cell receptor (beta chain) was obtained from a study of response to subunit inactivated influenza vaccine. Study-wide results and limits: Few new T cells, the authors suggested, are recruited by each seasonal influenza vaccination.

This CDR3 is 15 amino acids long. J was trimmed by 4 bases and V by 3 bases; bases with no gene match: 7. The germline V gene encodes CDR1 DFQATT and CDR2 SNEGSKA (reference sequence). TCRdb passed the RT-PCR reads through MiXCR, listing each CDR3 protein once. This sample has around 200,000 distinct CDR3 sequences, with about an eighth found just once. Of note for this clonotype: Its antigen is unknown.

The chain has TRBV20-1 and TRBJ2-1, with 9 bases matching TRBD2. Specimen: CD8+ T cells sorted from PBMCs, collected less than 6 days after vaccination. The receptor was derived from a man aged 50 or older who received an inactivated influenza vaccine. This chain's CDR3 is CSASPTSGHYNEQFF. CDR3 DNA sequence: TGCAGTGCTAGCCCCACTAGCGGGCATTACAATGAGCAGTTCTTC.